This paragraph covers one TCR beta chain sequence. With 9 bases removed from V and 2 bases from J, the gap between germline ends came to 20 bases. The CDR3 contains 16 residues. The germline V gene has CDR1 WNHNN and CDR2 SYGVQD (reference sequence). Researchers ran the PCR with 60 Vbeta and 13 Jbeta primers. Profiling relied on immunoSEQ multiplex PCR, and the TCRdb table lists in-frame clones only, not all of them. The profile covers under 150,000 clones, with approximately 90% appearing a single time and under 6.5% taken by the ten largest. The data belong to a study of cytomegalovirus exposure and HLA in healthy donors. About the research overall: Clustering assigned 81% of the approximately 400 genotyped donors to the Caucasian-associated ancestry cluster.

The material sequenced was PBMCs. The sequence derives from a woman in her 30s in good health and CMV-seronegative. The chain employs TRBV10-1 and TRBJ2-4, with D perhaps TRBD2 (6 bases). CDR3 sequence: CARAPITGAPKNIQYF. As DNA, the CDR3 is TGCGCCAGAGCCCCTATTACGGGAGCCCCCAAAAACATTCAGTACTTC.